This TCR beta chain was recovered during a study of blood T cell repertoires in COVID-19. About the study: Spain, Italy and the United States supplied samples that represented acute and convalescent COVID-19. T cells, B-cell-depleted T cells, or PBMCs supplied cDNA or gDNA.

Original analysis: Amplifying reference gene primers gave estimates of nucleated cell counts. The method was immunoSEQ multiplex PCR; TCRdb's version includes in-frame clones alone and lacks a portion of them. D and trimming come from the DNA, and the V and J calls and clone size come from that table. This sample has about 180,000 clones, with 82% found just once. With V trimmed by 6 bases and J by 1 base, 8 bases remained unmatched. Germline V gene data show CDR1 as MDHEN and CDR2 as SYDVKM. The CDR3 spans 15 residues. The sample comprised peripheral blood. The rearrangement joins TRBV28 to TRBJ1-1; 7 positions match TRBD1. This TCR came from a woman of 80 years or more with active or convalescent COVID-19. The CDR3 is CASSRIGGWNTEAFF. The CDR3 DNA follows: TGTGCCAGCAGCCGTATAGGGGGCTGGAACACTGAAGCTTTCTTT.